This TCR beta chain was documented in a study of cytomegalovirus exposure and HLA in healthy donors. The PCR contained 60 Vbeta and 13 Jbeta primers. Only in-frame clones appear in the TCRdb table, and some are missing; sequencing was by immunoSEQ multiplex PCR. The table includes more than 150,000 clones, approximately 81% detected once. The clonotype originates from a woman in her twenties or thirties in good health and CMV-seronegative. What was sequenced was PBMCs.

Here the CDR3 reads CASTFTAGGADTQYF. The DNA of the CDR3 is TGTGCCAGCACCTTTACAGCGGGGGGTGCAGATACGCAGTATTTT. The chain is built from TRBV11-2 and TRBJ2-3; the match to TRBD2 covers 9 bases. The CDR3 extends over 15 amino acids. The trim removed 7 bases at V and 4 bases at J, leaving 9 bases unmatched. CDR1 SGHAT and CDR2 FQNNGV come from the germline V gene.